The 18 T cell receptor beta chains given below trace back to one sample, sequenced in a study of T cells in localized non-small cell lung cancer. TCRdb's table, derived via immunoSEQ multiplex PCR, lists solely in-frame clones and lacks some. The table lists 58,000 or so clones, roughly 90% of them singletons. The sample was peripheral blood, taken before any cancer treatment. These receptors originate from a woman aged 35 to 69 with stage I lung adenocarcinoma.

The chain carries TRBV5-1 and TRBJ1-1, with D maybe TRBD1 (5 bases). Per the germline V gene, CDR1 is SGHRS and CDR2 is YFSETQ. V was cut by 1 base and J by 3 bases, with 7 bases left in between. CDR3 length: 13 residues. CDR3 coding DNA: TGCGCCAGCAGCTTGATACAGGACACTGAAGCTTTCTTT. Encoded protein: CASSLIQDTEAFF.

This clone was found once. The J gene is TRBJ1-4, the V gene TRBV2; no clear D gene. V shed 2 bases and J shed 8 bases, with 9 bases lying between them. CDR1 is SNHLY, CDR2 FYNNEI, per germline. The CDR3 is 13 amino acids. The CDR3 here is CASSEKSWEKLFF. The DNA for the CDR3 is TGTGCCAGCAGTGAAAAGAGCTGGGAAAAACTGTTTTTT.

CDR3 in DNA: TGTGCCAGCAGCATACAGGGGGGCGAGCAGCCCCAGCATTTT. Translating gives CASSIQGGEQPQHF. The chain carries TRBV7-9 and TRBJ1-5, with 8 positions matching TRBD1. Trimming took 5 bases from V and 7 from J; bases not matched to a gene: 7. The CDR3 consists of 14 residues. Germline CDR1 is SEHNR and CDR2 is FQNEAQ (reference sequence).

This sequence joins TRBV9 and TRBJ2-5, with D tentatively TRBD1 (7 bases). Per germline, CDR1 SGDLS and CDR2 YYNGEE. This CDR3 is 16 amino acids long. The V end lost 4 bases, the J end lost 5 bases, and 21 bases lay between the germline ends. In DNA form, the CDR3 reads TGTGCCAGCAGCCCCGCGGGGATGACAGGGTGGGAGACCCAGTACTTC. It encodes CASSPAGMTGWETQYF.

The chain links TRBV5-8 to TRBJ2-3; D ambiguous. This CDR3 is 13 amino acids long. V dropped 2 bases and J dropped 3 bases, with 7 bases sitting between them. Looked up from germline, CDR1 is SGHTS and CDR2 is YDEGEE. CDR3 in amino acids: CASSLMGTDTQYF. CDR3 nucleotides: TGTGCCAGCAGCTTAATGGGGACAGATACGCAGTATTTT.

V gene TRBV28 combines with J gene TRBJ1-3; D uncertain. The V end lost 8 bases, the J end lost 0 bases, and 11 bases lay between the germline ends. CDR3 length: 14 residues. Per the germline V gene, CDR1 is MDHEN and CDR2 is SYDVKM. The chain's CDR3 is CASLSRSSGNTIYF. In DNA form, the CDR3 reads TGTGCCAGCCTATCAAGGTCCTCTGGAAACACCATATATTTT.

Points on this clone: Other DNA sequences in this specimen translate into the identical CDR3. This chain connects TRBV9 to TRBJ1-2; the D is unclear. V was cut by 0 bases and J by 8 bases, with 11 bases left in between. Germline V gene lookup returns CDR1 SGDLS and CDR2 YYNGEE. This CDR3 spans 13 amino acids. The CDR3 nucleotides are TGTGCCAGCAGCGTAGAGGAGGGAGGGGGCTACACCTTC. It codes for CASSVEEGGGYTF.

The gene calls are TRBV27 and TRBJ2-1; D is ambiguous. The CDR3 extends over 14 amino acids. Per germline, CDR1 MNHEY and CDR2 SMNVEV (reference sequence). Trimming shortened V by 6 bases and J by 4 bases, and 13 bases separated the two germline ends. The CDR3 region has the DNA TGTGCCAGCAGGTCCTCAACAATTTACAATGAGCAGTTCTTC. Residues: CASRSSTIYNEQFF.

This clone was counted between two and nine times. The chain links TRBV7-2 to TRBJ2-1; TRBD2 matches 12 bases. CDR1 is SGHTA and CDR2 is FQGNSA in the germline V gene. The trim removed 5 bases at V and 7 bases at J, leaving 6 bases unmatched. This CDR3 region has 15 residues. The CDR3 is CASSKTSGSWNEQFF. DNA for the CDR3: TGTGCCAGCAGCAAGACTAGCGGGAGTTGGAATGAGCAGTTCTTC.

The genes are TRBV5-4 and TRBJ1-2, with D perhaps matching TRBD1 (5 bases). The CDR3 sequence is 13 residues long. V was cut by 4 bases and J by 4 bases, with 11 bases left in between. Germline assignment: CDR1 SGHNT and CDR2 YYREEE (reference sequence). CDR3 amino acids: CASSPGHPYGYTF. In nucleotides, the CDR3 is TGTGCCAGCAGCCCTGGACATCCCTATGGCTACACCTTC.

The chain is built from TRBV6-1 and TRBJ1-2; D gene unclear. V lost 6 bases and J 8 bases, leaving 13 bases between the germline ends. The CDR3 extends over 12 amino acids. The germline CDR1 and CDR2 sequences are MNHNS and SASEGT. The CDR3 here is CASRDVLWGYTF. In DNA form, the CDR3 reads TGTGCCAGCAGAGACGTGCTCTGGGGCTACACCTTC.

This clone was seen just once. CDR3 sequence: CSAPGTYEQYF. CDR3 DNA sequence: TGCAGTGCCCCGGGGACCTACGAGCAGTACTTC. The chain links TRBV20-1 to TRBJ2-7; D possibly corresponds to TRBD2 (5 bases). In germline, CDR1 is DFQATT, CDR2 SNEGSKA (reference sequence). The CDR3 spans 11 residues. Trimming took 6 bases from V and 2 from J, leaving 8 bases between them.

This chain links TRBV11-2 with TRBJ2-1, with D perhaps TRBD1 (6 bases). Germline V CDR1 and CDR2: SGHAT, FQNNGV. Trimming removed 3 bases at V and 7 bases at J, with 10 bases between. The CDR3 extends over 13 amino acids. This CDR3 is CASSLGHTNEQFF. The DNA of the CDR3 is TGTGCCAGCAGCTTGGGACACACTAATGAGCAGTTCTTC.

V gene TRBV5-6 combines with J gene TRBJ1-1; D remains unclear. Trimming took off 2 bases at V and 0 bases at J, with 5 bases between the two ends. Germline CDR1 and CDR2: SGHDT and YYEEEE. The CDR3 runs to 13 residues. CDR3 region: CASSFYLNTEAFF. The CDR3, as DNA: TGTGCCAGCAGCTTTTATTTGAACACTGAAGCTTTCTTT.

The V gene is TRBV10-3, the J gene TRBJ1-2; TRBD1 is a possible D gene (5 bases). The V end was cut by 11 bases, the J end by 1 base, with 17 bases between. CDR1 ENHRY and CDR2 SYGVKD come from the germline V gene. The CDR3 spans 14 residues. For the CDR3, the DNA is TGTGCCGCAGCGTATAATGGGGGTAACTATGGCTACACCTTC. It specifies CAAAYNGGNYGYTF.

V is TRBV6-5 and J is TRBJ1-2; a possible D gene is TRBD1 (5 bases). Trimming left V 2 bases short and J 2 bases short, with 6 bases between. There are 13 residues in the CDR3. CDR1 and CDR2 from the germline V gene are MNHEY and SVGAGI. CDR3 amino acids: CASSYGGNYGYTF. DNA for the CDR3: TGTGCCAGCAGTTACGGGGGGAACTATGGCTACACCTTC.

The CDR3 DNA reads as TGTGCCAGCAGTCTCAGACAGGGGATGGTGAACACTGAAGCTTTCTTT. Amino acids: CASSLRQGMVNTEAFF. The rearrangement links TRBV2 to TRBJ1-1; 8 nucleotides align to TRBD1. V gave up 5 bases and J gave up 0 bases; unmatched junction bases: 8. Germline CDR1 SNHLY, CDR2 FYNNEI. The CDR3 covers 16 residues.

The CDR3 bases are TGTGCCAGCAGCCAACAGGCTGGGTACGGGTACAATGAGCAGTTCTTC. Its protein is CASSQQAGYGYNEQFF. The chain joins TRBV14 to TRBJ2-1; D not resolved. Germline V lookup: CDR1 SGHDN, CDR2 FVKESK. Trimming cost V 2 bases and J 4 bases, with 15 bases left between them. The CDR3 totals 16 residues. The variable domain in full, completed from reference TRBV14 and TRBJ2-1, reads EAGVTQFPSHSVIEKGQTVTLRCDPISGHDNLYWYRRVMGKEIKFLLHFVKESKQDESGMPNNRFLAERTGGTYSTLKVQPAELEDSGVYFCASSQQAGYGYNEQFFGPGTRLTVL.